What follows is one T cell receptor (beta chain) and its context. This clone's antigen is unknown. Mismatch with germline at one junction end may stem from a read error. The data are from a study of T cells after yellow fever vaccination (dated by TCRdb to about 2019). Context from the whole study: The SMART-Seq v4 Ultra Low Input RNA kit was used to prepare libraries from fractions with low cell numbers. To follow T-cell clones before and after primary and booster YFV17D yellow fever vaccination, bulk TCR alpha and beta repertoires were sequenced over time. The cohort comprised two healthy male donors, one aged 18 to 30 and one aged 30 to 40 years. Blood was collected at multiple timepoints before and after primary and secondary immunization, and bulk PBMC replicates and cell subsets were isolated. General study outcomes and caveats: After the booster, most clones that had expanded after primary vaccination were detected again (almost 97% of CD4 and 88% of CD8), suggesting broad maintenance of memory. Compared with the primary T-cell response, the secondary T-cell response was faster but weaker, reaching its peak on day 5 rather than on day 15. A small fraction of clonotypes showed up in both the CD4 and CD8 compartments, probably as a result of convergent recombination. FACS-sorted repertoires could contain abundant contaminating clonotypes from the bulk population, so computational filtering was required. The study included only a couple of donors, which limits how far the findings can be generalized.

These reads were obtained on an Illumina NovaSeq 6000. TCR cDNA was made using 5'RACE template switching, a step that added a universal primer site and unique molecular identifiers. Priming for cDNA synthesis came from both the TCR alpha and TCR beta constant segments. Library amplification involved two PCR steps, and the second step added sample barcodes and sequencing adapters. Sequencing of libraries was performed on Illumina HiSeq 2500 (2x100 bp) or NovaSeq (2x150 bp). The authors' pipeline ran thus. Reads were demultiplexed and collapsed into UMI consensus sequences with MIGEC, and V(D)J alignment was performed with MiXCR. Using edgeR on replicate PBMC samples, clonotypes were called vaccine-responding if FDR was below 0.01 and the log2 fold change was above 5 up to day 15. Each bulk clonotype was labeled CD4 or CD8 based on which sequenced repertoire, CD4 or CD8, contained the clonotype at higher abundance. The public reads were reprocessed in TCRdb via fastp at Q25 and MiXCR, keeping in-frame beta chains. For every CDR3 protein sequence, its rows merge into one entry that carries the most common genes and DNA. The V and J calls shown here were made by TCRdb, not taken from the authors' results. A total of 170,000 or so distinct CDR3 sequences appear in this sample, around 9.3% of them only once. About a third of the sample goes to the ten largest clones.

This specimen's treatment or condition label, interpreted: live attenuated yellow fever vaccine strain. A standard Ficoll-Paque protocol was used to isolate PBMCs from peripheral blood. Dynabeads CD4 and CD8 positive selection kits were used to isolate the CD4 and CD8 T-cell fractions. RNA was extracted with TriZol from bulk PBMCs, CD4 and CD8 fractions, and dextramer-positive and dextramer-negative fractions. Including cysteine and phenylalanine, the CDR3 has 13 amino acids. Solely the CDR3 DNA is kept, with 39 bases framed from the first base. This sequence originates from a man aged 18-30 years who received the YFV17D yellow fever vaccine. This receptor chain uses TRBV12-3 or TRBV12-4 and TRBJ2-1, with TRBD2 as a weak D call on 5 bases. The material sequenced was CD8+ T cells sorted from PBMCs, taken 45 days after the yellow fever booster vaccination. The DNA is TGTGCCAGCAGTGTAGCAGCGGTCAATGAGCAGTTCTTC. This sequence encodes CASSVAAVNEQFF.